What follows are 10 T cell receptor beta chains derived from one specimen sequenced in a study of T cell changes during pregnancy in multiple sclerosis (dated by TCRdb to the late 2010s). The library was produced with the immunoSEQ multiplex PCR assay. TCRdb took over this immuneACCESS table, retaining in-frame rearrangements with V and J assigned. Such tables are incomplete; in checked studies, under half of the missing clones stem from an unresolved V gene, and the remainder is unexplained. The sample includes over 50,000 clones, with around 93% observed a single time. Just over 0.55% of the sample is held by the ten biggest clonotypes. The sample here was CD4+ T cells from peripheral blood mononuclear cells, taken after pregnancy. The source of these receptors is a female donor with multiple sclerosis, enrolled in a pregnancy study.

The V call is TRBV11-2, the J call TRBJ2-5; 8 bases match TRBD2. CDR3 length equals 15 residues. V was pared by 2 bases and J by 5 bases, with 7 bases of the junction left unmatched. Germline V lookup: CDR1 SGHAT, CDR2 FQNNGV. The CDR3 region is CASSLQAGVTETQYF. The CDR3 DNA sequence: TGTGCCAGCAGCTTACAAGCGGGAGTGACTGAGACCCAGTACTTC.

This chain joins TRBV18 and TRBJ1-4; 8 nucleotides agree with TRBD1. This CDR3 spans 15 amino acids. Germline CDR1 reads KGHSH; CDR2 reads LQKENI. The V segment lost 6 bases and the J segment 7 bases; nucleotides outside the gene matches: 10. CDR3: CASSPPGTGTEKLFF. The CDR3 DNA reads TGTGCCAGCTCCCCTCCCGGGACAGGAACTGAAAAACTGTTTTTT.

J is TRBJ1-2 and V is TRBV30; D gene uncertain. The germline V gene encodes CDR1 GTSNPN and CDR2 SVGIG (reference sequence). The CDR3 contains 17 residues. Trimming cost V 1 base and J 1 base, with 19 bases left between them. CDR3 DNA: TGTGCCTGGAGTGATACGGGGTCCAGCACAATTAACTATGGCTACACCTTC. It yields the protein CAWSDTGSSTINYGYTF.

This clone has a single count. The genes are TRBV11-2 and TRBJ2-5, with 7 nucleotides matching TRBD2. Per germline, CDR1 SGHAT and CDR2 FQNNGV. The CDR3 covers 12 residues. V was pared by 5 bases and J by 7 bases, with 4 bases of the junction left unmatched. CDR3 sequence reads: CASSPERGTQYF. CDR3 nucleotides: TGTGCCAGCAGCCCGGAGCGGGGGACCCAGTACTTC. The full variable domain, its missing parts supplied by reference TRBV11-2 and TRBJ2-5, is EAGVAQSPRYKIIEKRQSVAFWCNPISGHATLYWYQQILGQGPKLLIQFQNNGVVDDSQLPKDRFSAERLKGVDSTLKIQPAKLEDSAVYLCASSPERGTQYFGPGTRLLVL.

This clone was seen a single time. The gene calls are TRBV7-9 and TRBJ1-2, with no clear D. Germline V gene sequence: CDR1 SEHNR, CDR2 FQNEAQ (reference sequence). With 4 bases removed from V and 3 bases from J, the gap between germline ends came to 9 bases. The CDR3 spans 13 residues. DNA of the CDR3: TGTGCCAGCAGCTCCCTTGGCCACTATGGCTACACCTTC. Amino acids: CASSSLGHYGYTF.

V gene TRBV14 combines with J gene TRBJ2-1; 7 nucleotides match TRBD1. Germline V gives CDR1 SGHDN, CDR2 FVKESK. Germline trimming cut 1 base from V and 9 bases from J; bases unmatched to any gene: 9. The CDR3 spans 15 residues. The DNA of the CDR3 is TGTGCCAGCAGCCAAGCGGGACAGAGTTATAGTGAGCAGTTCTTC. Amino acids: CASSQAGQSYSEQFF.

The rearrangement uses TRBV7-9 and TRBJ2-5, with D maybe TRBD2 (5 bases). Germline V gives CDR1 SEHNR, CDR2 FQNEAQ (reference sequence). The V end lost 5 bases, the J end lost 0 bases, and 10 bases lay between the germline ends. The CDR3 runs to 14 residues. CDR3 nucleotides: TGTGCCAGCAGCCTCGGGGAGTACCAAGAGACCCAGTACTTC. Amino acid sequence: CASSLGEYQETQYF.

V is TRBV19 and J is TRBJ1-5; D perhaps matches TRBD1 (6 bases). Trimming cost V 4 bases and J 1 base, with 11 bases left between them. The CDR3 extends over 15 amino acids. Germline-derived CDR1 and CDR2 are LNHDA and SQIVND (reference sequence). CDR3 sequence: CASSTGHKSNQPQHF. Here the CDR3 DNA reads TGTGCCAGTAGTACGGGACACAAAAGCAATCAGCCCCAGCATTTT.

The rearrangement links TRBV6-6 to TRBJ2-7; possibly TRBD1 for D (5 bases). This CDR3 has 15 amino acids. With 8 bases removed from V and 3 bases from J, the gap between germline ends came to 20 bases. Per germline, CDR1 MNHNY and CDR2 SVGAGI (reference sequence). The CDR3: CASSNAQGWIYEQYF. In DNA, the CDR3 is TGTGCCAGCTCGAATGCTCAGGGTTGGATCTACGAGCAGTACTTC.

J is TRBJ1-2 and V is TRBV18, with 9 bases identical to TRBD1. This CDR3 contains 14 residues. V trimming: 6 bases; J trimming: 4 bases; junction bases outside the gene matches: 6. Germline V gene sequence: CDR1 KGHSH, CDR2 LQKENI. CDR3 in amino acids: CASSPGQGSYGYTF. CDR3 nucleotide sequence: TGTGCCAGCTCGCCGGGACAGGGTAGCTATGGCTACACCTTC.